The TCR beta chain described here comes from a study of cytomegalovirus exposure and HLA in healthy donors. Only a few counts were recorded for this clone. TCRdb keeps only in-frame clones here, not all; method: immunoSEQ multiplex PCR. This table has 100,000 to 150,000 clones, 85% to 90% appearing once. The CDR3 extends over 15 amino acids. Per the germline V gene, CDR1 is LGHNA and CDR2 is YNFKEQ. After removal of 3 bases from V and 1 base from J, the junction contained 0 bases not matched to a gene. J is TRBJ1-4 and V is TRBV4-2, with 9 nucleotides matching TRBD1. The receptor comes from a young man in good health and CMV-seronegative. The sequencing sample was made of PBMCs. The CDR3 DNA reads TGTGCCAGCAGCCAGGACAGGGGAACTAATGAAAAACTGTTTTTT. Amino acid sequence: CASSQDRGTNEKLFF.